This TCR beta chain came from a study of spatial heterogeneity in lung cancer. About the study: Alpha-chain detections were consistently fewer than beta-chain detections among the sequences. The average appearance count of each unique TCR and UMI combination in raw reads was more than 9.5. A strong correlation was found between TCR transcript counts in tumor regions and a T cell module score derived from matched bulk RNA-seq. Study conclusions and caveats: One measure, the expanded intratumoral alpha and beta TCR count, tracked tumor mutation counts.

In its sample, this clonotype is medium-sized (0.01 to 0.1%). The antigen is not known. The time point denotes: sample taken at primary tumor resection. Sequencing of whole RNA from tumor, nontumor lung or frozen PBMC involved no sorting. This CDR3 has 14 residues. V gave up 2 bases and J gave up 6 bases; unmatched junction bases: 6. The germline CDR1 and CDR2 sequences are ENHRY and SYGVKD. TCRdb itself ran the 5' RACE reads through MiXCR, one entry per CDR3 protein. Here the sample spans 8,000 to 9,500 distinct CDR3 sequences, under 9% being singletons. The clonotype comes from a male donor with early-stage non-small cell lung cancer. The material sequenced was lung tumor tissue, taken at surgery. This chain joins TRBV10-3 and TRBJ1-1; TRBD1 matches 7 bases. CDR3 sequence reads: CAISEPDRRPEAFF. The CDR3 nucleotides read TGTGCCATCAGTGAGCCGGACAGGCGACCTGAAGCTTTCTTT.